One TCR beta chain is described in this entry. Its antigen remains unidentified. Relapse was seen in all patients after autologous stem cell transplantation, and brentuximab vedotin exposure was variable. This entry is derived from a study of PD-1 blockade in classical Hodgkin lymphoma. General study results and limits: Individuals initiating nivolumab under 1 year after ASCT were excluded. The repertoire differences lack a defined cause, possibly disease activity or prior therapy.

Germline CDR1 is SGDLS and CDR2 is YYNGEE. J was trimmed by 3 bases and V by 3 bases; bases with no gene match: 6. This CDR3 has 14 amino acids. Sequencing used immunoSEQ multiplex PCR; TCRdb keeps in-frame clones, though not all of them. The data show 11,000 to 15,000 clones, around 82% seen once. The sample was peripheral blood mononuclear cells (PBMCs), taken at baseline. The chain combines TRBV9 with TRBJ2-7; 7 bases match TRBD2. This receptor was identified in a human donor with classical Hodgkin lymphoma. CDR3 nucleotide sequence: TGTGCCAGCAGCGCTAGCGGTTCCCTCTACGAGCAGTACTTC. Amino acid sequence: CASSASGSLYEQYF.